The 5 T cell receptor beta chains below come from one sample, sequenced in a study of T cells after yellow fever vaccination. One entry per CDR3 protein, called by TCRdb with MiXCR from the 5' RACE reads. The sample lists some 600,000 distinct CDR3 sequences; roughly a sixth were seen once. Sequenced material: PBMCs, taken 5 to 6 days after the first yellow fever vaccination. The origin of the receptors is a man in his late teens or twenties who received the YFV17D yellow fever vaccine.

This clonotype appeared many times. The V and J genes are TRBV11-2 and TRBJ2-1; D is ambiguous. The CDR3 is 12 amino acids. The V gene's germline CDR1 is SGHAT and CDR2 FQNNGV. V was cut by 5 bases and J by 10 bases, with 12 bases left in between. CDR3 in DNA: TGTGCCAGCAGCGGAGAAAATTTAGAGCAGTTCTTC. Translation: CASSGENLEQFF.

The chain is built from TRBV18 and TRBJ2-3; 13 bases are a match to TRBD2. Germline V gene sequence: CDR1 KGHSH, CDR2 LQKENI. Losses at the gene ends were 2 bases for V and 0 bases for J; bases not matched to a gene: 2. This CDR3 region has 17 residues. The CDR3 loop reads CASSPGTSGTSTDTQYF. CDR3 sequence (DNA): TGTGCCAGCTCACCAGGGACTAGCGGGACTAGCACAGATACGCAGTATTTT.

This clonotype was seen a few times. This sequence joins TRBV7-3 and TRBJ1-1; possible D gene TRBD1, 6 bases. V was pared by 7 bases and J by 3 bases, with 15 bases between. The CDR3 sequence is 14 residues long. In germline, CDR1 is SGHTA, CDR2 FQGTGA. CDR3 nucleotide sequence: TGTGCCAGCAAAATGGGAGAGGGGGACACTGAAGCTTTCTTT. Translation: CASKMGEGDTEAFF. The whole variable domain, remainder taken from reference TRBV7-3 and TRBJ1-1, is GAGVSQTPSNKVTEKGKYVELRCDPISGHTALYWYRQSLGQGPEFLIYFQGTGAADDSGLPNDRFFAVRPEGSVSTLKIQRTERGDSAVYLCASKMGEGDTEAFFGQGTRLTVV.

In nucleotides, the CDR3 is TGTGCCAGCAGTTTATTCCCGAGCTTGACAGATACGCAGTATTTT. This encodes CASSLFPSLTDTQYF. The chain joins TRBV12-3 or TRBV12-4 to TRBJ2-3; D uncertain. The CDR3 contains 15 residues. V lost 2 bases and J lost 3, with 12 bases in between.

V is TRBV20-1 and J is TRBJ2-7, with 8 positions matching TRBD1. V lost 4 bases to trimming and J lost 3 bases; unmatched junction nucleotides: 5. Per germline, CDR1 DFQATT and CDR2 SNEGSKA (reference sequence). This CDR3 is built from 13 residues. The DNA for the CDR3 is TGCAGTGCTATGGGACAGGTAAACTACGAGCAGTACGTC. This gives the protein CSAMGQVNYEQYV.